These T cell receptor beta chains were read from a single sample in a study of beta chain features in type 1 diabetes. Generated by immunoSEQ multiplex PCR, the TCRdb table keeps only in-frame clones and is missing some. Among roughly 340,000 clones listed, 10% to 15% were seen once. Sequencing was done on a sample of naive CD4+ T cells from blood. These receptors all stem from a woman under 30 with type 1 diabetes. Each CDR3 is given with its conserved first and last residue. Fields, in order: D gene, J gene, clone size, V gene, CDR3 DNA, CDR3 protein. The D gene is left open where the match is weak. Clone size is stated in some rows and not others, as once, few, many or a class when expanded.

TRBD1 TRBJ1-2 . TRBV28 TGTGCCAGCAGTTTATCCAGGGGGAGCGGCTACACCTTC CASSLSRGSGYTF
. TRBJ1-2 few TRBV28 TGTGCCAGCAGCCTACGGGATTTACTAGGCTACACCTTC CASSLRDLLGYTF
. TRBJ1-2 few TRBV4-3 TGCGCCAGCAGCCAAGCCCCACAGGACGCCTATGGCTACACCTTC CASSQAPQDAYGYTF
. TRBJ2-4 . TRBV15 TGTGCCACCAAGGAGGCAGGCAAAAACATTCAGTACTTC CATKEAGKNIQYF
. TRBJ1-2 . TRBV2 TGTGCCAGCAGTGAAGGGAGGGAAGGGGGCTACACCTTC CASSEGREGGYTF
TRBD2 TRBJ2-2 few TRBV15 TGTGCCACCAGCAGAGTACGCGCCCGACTAGCGGAGACCGGGGAGCTGTTTTTT CATSRVRARLAETGELFF
TRBD2 TRBJ2-5 few TRBV30 TGTGCCTGGAGTGGCGGGGGGGGGACCCAGTACTTC CAWSGGGGTQYF
. TRBJ1-6 . TRBV27 TGTGCCAGCAGTTCCCCCTTCGCGGCGGCGAATTCACCCCTCCACTTT CASSSPFAAANSPLHF
. TRBJ1-6 few TRBV21-1 TGTGCCAGCAGCCACCCTAGTATGGCCGGATATTGTTCACCCCTCCACTTT CASSHPSMAGYCSPLHF
. TRBJ1-1 . TRBV30 TGTGCCTGGAGTGAGCGGGCCTCTGAAGCTTTCTTT CAWSERASEAFF
. TRBJ2-3 . TRBV7-9 TGTGCCAGCAGCTTCCCTCCTAATACGCAGTATTTT CASSFPPNTQYF
TRBD2 TRBJ2-3 . TRBV23-1 TGCGCCAGCAGGCAAATACAAGGGCTAGCGGGGGCCACAGATACGCAGTATTTT CASRQIQGLAGATDTQYF
. TRBJ2-7 . TRBV28 TGTGCCAGCAATACGATGGGGGGTTACGAGCAGTACTTC CASNTMGGYEQYF
. TRBJ2-4 . TRBV9 TGTGCCAGCAGCGTAGGTGGGGGGGCCTTAAACATTCAGTACTTC CASSVGGGALNIQYF
TRBD2 TRBJ2-7 . TRBV27 TGTGCCAGCAGTGGAACGCGGGAGCCCCCCTACGAGCAGTACTTC CASSGTREPPYEQYF
. TRBJ2-1 few TRBV5-6 TGTGCCAGCAGCCTGGACTATTCCAATGAGCAGTTCTTC CASSLDYSNEQFF
TRBD1 TRBJ2-7 . TRBV14 TGTGCCAGCAGCCAACTTTCGGGACAGGGGTCCTACGAGCAGTACTTC CASSQLSGQGSYEQYF
. TRBJ1-1 few TRBV19 TGTGCCAGTAGTAAGCAGGGAATTTCAGGGAACACTGAAGCTTTCTTT CASSKQGISGNTEAFF
. TRBJ1-1 few TRBV7-3 TGTGCCAGCAGCTTAACGCGCGGGTCAATCACTGAAGCTTTCTTT CASSLTRGSITEAFF
TRBD2 TRBJ2-5 few TRBV5-1 TGCGCCAGCAGCTTGGAACTAGCGGGACAACAAGAGACCCAGTACTTC CASSLELAGQQETQYF
. TRBJ2-5 . TRBV7-7 TGTGCCAGCAGCTTAGTCGGTGTTAGAGAGACCCAGTACTTC CASSLVGVRETQYF
. TRBJ2-3 few TRBV6-5 TGTGCCAGCAGTTACTCACAGGTCACAGATACGCAGTATTTT CASSYSQVTDTQYF
. TRBJ2-6 . TRBV11-3 TGTGCCAGCAGCCCCGGGGGTCCTGGGGCCAACGTCCTGACTTTC CASSPGGPGANVLTF
TRBD1 TRBJ1-1 . TRBV9 TGTGCCAGCAGCGTAGGGGCGGGACAGGGTAGCACTGAAGCTTTCTTT CASSVGAGQGSTEAFF
. TRBJ2-2 few TRBV30 TGTGCCTGGACGAGGACAGCGAACACCGGGGAGCTGTTTTTT CAWTRTANTGELFF
. TRBJ1-4 . TRBV27 TGTGCCAGCAGTTTGAGCGGTAGAAATGAAAAACTGTTTTTT CASSLSGRNEKLFF
. TRBJ2-7 few TRBV7-2 TGTGCCAGCAGCTTAGAGCCGAGGGAGCAGTACTTC CASSLEPREQYF
TRBD2 TRBJ2-5 few TRBV9 TGTGCCAGCAGCGTGGGACTAGCGGAAGAGACCCAGTACTTC CASSVGLAEETQYF
. TRBJ1-1 few TRBV5-4 TGTGCCAGCAGCTTGGGGGCTAGGGGCACTGAAGCTTTCTTT CASSLGARGTEAFF
TRBD2 TRBJ2-3 . TRBV4-1 TGCGCCAGCAGCTTATCCAGCGGGACTAGCACAGATACGCAGTATTTT CASSLSSGTSTDTQYF
TRBD1 TRBJ1-1 few TRBV4-1 TGCGCCAGCAGCCACCCCCCGACAGGGCTTAAAGCTTTCTTT CASSHPPTGLKAFF
. TRBJ1-1 few TRBV6-4 TGTGCCAGCAGTACCAGGGAGAACACTGAAGCTTTCTTT CASSTRENTEAFF
TRBD1 TRBJ1-5 . TRBV30 TGTGCCTGGACCAGGGGGCTTGGCAATCAGCCCCAGCATTTT CAWTRGLGNQPQHF
. TRBJ2-2 . TRBV4-2 TGTGCCAGCAGCCAAGAGGGCCGAACGAACACCGGGGAGCTGTTTTTT CASSQEGRTNTGELFF
. TRBJ2-4 . TRBV4-3 TGCGCCAGCAGCCAAGATCCGGTCAGGTCGGACATTCAGTACTTC CASSQDPVRSDIQYF
TRBD2 TRBJ2-5 few TRBV29-1 TGCAGCGGACTAGCGGGGGGGCGAGAGACCCAGTACTTC CSGLAGGRETQYF
. TRBJ2-5 few TRBV5-1 TGCGCCAGCAGCTTGGGCGGGGGCTCGGTGATTGAGACCCAGTACTTC CASSLGGGSVIETQYF
. TRBJ2-3 . TRBV20-1 TGCAGTGCTAGACAGGGGAATACGCAGTATTTT CSARQGNTQYF
. TRBJ1-1 . TRBV18 TGTGCCAGCTCACTGGCGGGGACGGATGAAGCTTTCTTT CASSLAGTDEAFF
. TRBJ2-5 . TRBV5-4 TGTGCCAGCAGCCCGGTCCAGGGGGGGACCCAGTACTTC CASSPVQGGTQYF
. TRBJ1-2 few TRBV29-1 TGCAGCGTTGAATTAGGTGCAGGCAGTTATGGCTACACCTTC CSVELGAGSYGYTF
. TRBJ1-2 . TRBV28 TGTGCCAGCAGTTTAGGGGGGGTCTATGGCTACACCTTC CASSLGGVYGYTF
. TRBJ1-1 . TRBV6-4 TGTGCCAGCAGTGAGAATCCCCGAAGACGGGGGGACACTGAAGCTTTCTTT CASSENPRRRGDTEAFF
. TRBJ2-3 . TRBV9 TGTGCCAGCAGCGTCAGACAGTACACAGATACGCAGTATTTT CASSVRQYTDTQYF
. TRBJ2-1 . TRBV9 TGTGCCAGCAGCGTAGAAGCCCTAGGGGTCTACAATGAGCAGTTCTTC CASSVEALGVYNEQFF